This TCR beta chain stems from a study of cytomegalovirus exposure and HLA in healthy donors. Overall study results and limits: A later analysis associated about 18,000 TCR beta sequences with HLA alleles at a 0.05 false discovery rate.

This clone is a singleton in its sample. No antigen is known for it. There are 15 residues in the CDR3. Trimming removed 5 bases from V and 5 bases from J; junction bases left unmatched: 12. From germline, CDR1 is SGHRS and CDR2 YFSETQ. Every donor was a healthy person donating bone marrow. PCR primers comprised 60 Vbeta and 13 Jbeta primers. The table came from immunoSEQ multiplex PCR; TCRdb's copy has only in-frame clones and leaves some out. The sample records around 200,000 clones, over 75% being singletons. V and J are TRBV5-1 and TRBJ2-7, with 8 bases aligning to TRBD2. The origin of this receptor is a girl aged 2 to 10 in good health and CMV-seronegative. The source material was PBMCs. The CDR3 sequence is CASSQIPGTRNEQYF. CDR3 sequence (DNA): TGCGCCAGCAGTCAAATCCCCGGGACTAGAAACGAGCAGTACTTC.